This record looks at one TCR beta chain sequence and its context. What it binds is unknown. The sample comes from a study of T cells in localized non-small cell lung cancer. Study-wide findings and caveats: Compared with tumor, uninvolved adjacent lung displayed greater T cell clonality, ranking highest overall.

Some clones are missing from TCRdb's copy, which holds only in-frame ones; the method was immunoSEQ multiplex PCR. The sample has roughly 30,000 clones, 88% seen once. The starting material was peripheral blood, obtained before any cancer treatment. This TCR derives from a female donor over 55 with stage III squamous cell lung carcinoma.

CDR3 sequence reads: CASSPGPEEQYF. DNA for the CDR3: TGTGCCAGCTCACCAGGGCCGGAAGAGCAGTACTTC. This chain connects TRBV18 to TRBJ2-7; D gene ambiguous. CDR1 and CDR2 from the germline V gene are KGHSH and LQKENI. V gave up 2 bases and J gave up 7 bases, with 9 bases separating them. The CDR3 is made up of 12 amino acids. The variable domain in full, completed from reference TRBV18 and TRBJ2-7, reads NAGVMQNPRHLVRRRGQEARLRCSPMKGHSHVYWYRQLPEEGLKFMVYLQKENIIDESGMPKERFSAEFPKEGPSILRIQQVVRGDSAAYFCASSPGPEEQYFGPGTRLTVT.